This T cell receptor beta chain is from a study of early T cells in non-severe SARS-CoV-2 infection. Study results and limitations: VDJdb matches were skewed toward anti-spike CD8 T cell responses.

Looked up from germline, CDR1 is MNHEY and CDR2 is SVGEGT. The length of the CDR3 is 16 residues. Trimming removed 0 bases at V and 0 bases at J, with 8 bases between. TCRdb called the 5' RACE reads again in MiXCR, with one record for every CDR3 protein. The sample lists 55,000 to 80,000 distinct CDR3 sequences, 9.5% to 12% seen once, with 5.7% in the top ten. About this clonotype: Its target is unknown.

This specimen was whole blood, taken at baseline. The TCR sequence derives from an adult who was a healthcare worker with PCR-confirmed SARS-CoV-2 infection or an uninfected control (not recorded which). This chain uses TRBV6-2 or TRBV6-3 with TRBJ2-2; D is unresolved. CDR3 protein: CASSYSTRANTGELFF. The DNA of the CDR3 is TGTGCCAGCAGTTACTCGACCAGAGCGAACACCGGGGAGCTGTTTTTT.